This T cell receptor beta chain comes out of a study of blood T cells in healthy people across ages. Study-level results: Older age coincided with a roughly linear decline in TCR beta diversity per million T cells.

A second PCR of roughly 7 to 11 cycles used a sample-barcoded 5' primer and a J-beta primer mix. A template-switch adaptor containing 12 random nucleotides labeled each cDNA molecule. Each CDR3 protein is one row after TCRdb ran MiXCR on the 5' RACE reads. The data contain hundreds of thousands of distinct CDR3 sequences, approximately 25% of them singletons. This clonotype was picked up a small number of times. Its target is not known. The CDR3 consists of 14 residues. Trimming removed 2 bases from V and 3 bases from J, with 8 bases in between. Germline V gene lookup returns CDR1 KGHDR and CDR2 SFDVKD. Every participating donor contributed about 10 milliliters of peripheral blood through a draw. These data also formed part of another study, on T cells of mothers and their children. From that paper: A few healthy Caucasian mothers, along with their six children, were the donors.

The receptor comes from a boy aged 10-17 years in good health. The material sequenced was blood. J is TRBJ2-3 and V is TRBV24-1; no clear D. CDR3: CATSDSRRTDTQYF. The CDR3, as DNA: TGTGCCACCAGTGATTCGCGTCGGACAGATACGCAGTATTTT.